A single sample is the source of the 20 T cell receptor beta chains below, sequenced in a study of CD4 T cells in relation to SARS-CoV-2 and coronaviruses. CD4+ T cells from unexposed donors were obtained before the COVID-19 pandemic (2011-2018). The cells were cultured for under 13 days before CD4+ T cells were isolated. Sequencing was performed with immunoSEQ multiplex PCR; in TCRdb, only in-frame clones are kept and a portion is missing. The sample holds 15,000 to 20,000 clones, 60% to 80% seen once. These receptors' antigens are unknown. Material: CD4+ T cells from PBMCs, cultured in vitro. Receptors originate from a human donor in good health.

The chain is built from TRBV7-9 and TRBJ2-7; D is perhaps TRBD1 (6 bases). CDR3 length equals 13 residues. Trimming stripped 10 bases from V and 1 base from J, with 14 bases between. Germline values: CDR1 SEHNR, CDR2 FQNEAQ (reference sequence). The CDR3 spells CANKTGESYEQYF. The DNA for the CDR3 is TGTGCCAACAAGACAGGTGAGTCCTACGAGCAGTACTTC.

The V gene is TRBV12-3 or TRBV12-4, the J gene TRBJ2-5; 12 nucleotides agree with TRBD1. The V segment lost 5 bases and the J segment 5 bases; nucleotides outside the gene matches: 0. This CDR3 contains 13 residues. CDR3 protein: CASSGTGGETQYF. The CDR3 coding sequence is TGTGCCAGCAGTGGGACAGGGGGCGAGACCCAGTACTTC.

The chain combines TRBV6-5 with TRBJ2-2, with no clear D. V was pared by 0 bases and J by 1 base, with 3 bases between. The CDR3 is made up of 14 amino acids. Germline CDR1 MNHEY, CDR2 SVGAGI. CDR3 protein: CASSYSWNTGELFF. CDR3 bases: TGTGCCAGCAGTTACTCCTGGAACACCGGGGAGCTGTTTTTT.

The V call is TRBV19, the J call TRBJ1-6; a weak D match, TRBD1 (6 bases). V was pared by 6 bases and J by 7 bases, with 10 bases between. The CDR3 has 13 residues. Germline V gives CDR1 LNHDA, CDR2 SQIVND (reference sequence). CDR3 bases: TGTGCCAGTAGGAACCAGGGGAATTCACCCCTCCACTTT. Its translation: CASRNQGNSPLHF.

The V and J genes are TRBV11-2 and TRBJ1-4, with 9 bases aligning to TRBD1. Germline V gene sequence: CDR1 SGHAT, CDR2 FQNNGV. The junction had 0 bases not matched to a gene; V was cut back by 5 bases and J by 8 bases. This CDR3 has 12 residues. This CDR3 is CASSTGGEKLFF. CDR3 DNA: TGTGCCAGCAGCACAGGGGGCGAAAAACTGTTTTTT.

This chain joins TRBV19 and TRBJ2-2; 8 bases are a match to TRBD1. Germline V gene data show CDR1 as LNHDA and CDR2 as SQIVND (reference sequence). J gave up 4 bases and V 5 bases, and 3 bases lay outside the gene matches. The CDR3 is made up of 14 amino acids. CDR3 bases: TGTGCCAGTAGTGTACAGGGGGGCACCGGGGAGCTGTTTTTT. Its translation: CASSVQGGTGELFF.

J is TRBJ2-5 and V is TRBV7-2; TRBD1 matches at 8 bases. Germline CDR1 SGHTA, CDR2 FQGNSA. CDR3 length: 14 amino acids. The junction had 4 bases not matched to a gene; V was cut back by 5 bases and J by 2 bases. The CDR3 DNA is TGTGCCAGCAGCCCCCGGACAGGGCAAGAGACCCAGTACTTC. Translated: CASSPRTGQETQYF.

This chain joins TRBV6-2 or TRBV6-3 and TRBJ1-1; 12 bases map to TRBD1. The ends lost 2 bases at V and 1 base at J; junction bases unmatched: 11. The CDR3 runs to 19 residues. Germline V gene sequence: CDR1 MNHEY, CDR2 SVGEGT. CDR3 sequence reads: CASSYPSIGTGGTNTEAFF. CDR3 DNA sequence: TGTGCCAGCAGTTACCCCTCGATAGGGACAGGGGGCACGAACACTGAAGCTTTCTTT.

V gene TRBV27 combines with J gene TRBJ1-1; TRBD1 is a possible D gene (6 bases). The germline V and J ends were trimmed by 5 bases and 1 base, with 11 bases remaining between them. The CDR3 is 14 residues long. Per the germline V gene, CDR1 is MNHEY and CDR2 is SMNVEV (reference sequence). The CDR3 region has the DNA TGTGCCAGCAGTAAGGGACACTCGAACACTGAAGCTTTCTTT. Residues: CASSKGHSNTEAFF.

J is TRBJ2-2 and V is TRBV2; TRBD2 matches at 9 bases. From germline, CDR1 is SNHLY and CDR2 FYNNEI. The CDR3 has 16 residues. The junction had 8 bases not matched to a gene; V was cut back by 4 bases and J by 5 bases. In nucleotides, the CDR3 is TGTGCCAGCAGTGGCGCGGCTAGCGGGATGACCGGGGAGCTGTTTTTT. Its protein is CASSGAASGMTGELFF.

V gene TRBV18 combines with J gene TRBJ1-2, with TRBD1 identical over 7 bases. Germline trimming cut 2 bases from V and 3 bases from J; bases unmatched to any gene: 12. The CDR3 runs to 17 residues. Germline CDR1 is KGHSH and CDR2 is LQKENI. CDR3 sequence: CASSPDAGTDRYYGYTF. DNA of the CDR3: TGTGCCAGCTCACCAGATGCCGGGACAGACCGATACTATGGCTACACCTTC.

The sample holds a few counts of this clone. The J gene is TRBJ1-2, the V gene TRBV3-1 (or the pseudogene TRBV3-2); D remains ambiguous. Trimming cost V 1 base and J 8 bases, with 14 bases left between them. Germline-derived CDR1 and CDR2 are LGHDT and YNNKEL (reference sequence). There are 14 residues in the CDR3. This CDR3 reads CASSQARGDRGYTF. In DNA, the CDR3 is TGTGCCAGCAGCCAAGCACGCGGAGATCGCGGCTACACCTTC.

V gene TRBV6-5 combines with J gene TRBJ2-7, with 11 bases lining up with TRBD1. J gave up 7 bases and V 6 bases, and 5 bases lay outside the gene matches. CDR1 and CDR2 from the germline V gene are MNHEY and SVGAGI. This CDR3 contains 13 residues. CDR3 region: CASRGQGAGEQYF. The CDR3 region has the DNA TGTGCCAGCAGAGGACAGGGGGCGGGTGAGCAGTACTTC.

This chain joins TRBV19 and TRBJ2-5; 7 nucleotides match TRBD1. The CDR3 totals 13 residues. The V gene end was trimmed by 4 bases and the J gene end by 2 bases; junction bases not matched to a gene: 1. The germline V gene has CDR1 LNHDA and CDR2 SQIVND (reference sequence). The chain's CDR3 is CASSTTGQETQYF. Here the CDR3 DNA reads TGTGCCAGTAGTACGACAGGGCAAGAGACCCAGTACTTC.

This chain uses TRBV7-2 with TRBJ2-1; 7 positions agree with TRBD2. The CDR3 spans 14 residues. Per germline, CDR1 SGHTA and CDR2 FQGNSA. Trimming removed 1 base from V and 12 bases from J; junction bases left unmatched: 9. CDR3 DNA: TGTGCCAGCAGCTTAGGAAGCGGGGCCAGGTTGCAGTTCTTC. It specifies CASSLGSGARLQFF. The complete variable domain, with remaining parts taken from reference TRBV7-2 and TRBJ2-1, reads GAGVSQSPSNKVTEKGKDVELRCDPISGHTALYWYRQSLGQGLEFLIYFQGNSAPDKSGLPSDRFSAERTGGSVSTLTIQRTQQEDSAVYLCASSLGSGARLQFFGPGTRLTVL.

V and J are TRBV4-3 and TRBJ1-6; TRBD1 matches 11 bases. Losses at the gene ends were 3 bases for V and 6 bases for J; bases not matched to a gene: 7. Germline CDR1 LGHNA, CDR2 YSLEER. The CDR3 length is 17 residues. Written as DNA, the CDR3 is TGCGCCAGCAGCCAGCAGGCCGGGACAGGGGGTAATTCACCCCTCCACTTT. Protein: CASSQQAGTGGNSPLHF.

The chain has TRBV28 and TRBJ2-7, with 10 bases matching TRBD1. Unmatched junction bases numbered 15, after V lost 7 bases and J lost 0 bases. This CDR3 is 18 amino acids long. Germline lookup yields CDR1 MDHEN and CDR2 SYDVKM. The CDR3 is CASNRDRGLPLSSYEQYF. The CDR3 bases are TGTGCCAGCAACCGAGACAGGGGGCTCCCCTTGAGCTCCTACGAGCAGTACTTC.

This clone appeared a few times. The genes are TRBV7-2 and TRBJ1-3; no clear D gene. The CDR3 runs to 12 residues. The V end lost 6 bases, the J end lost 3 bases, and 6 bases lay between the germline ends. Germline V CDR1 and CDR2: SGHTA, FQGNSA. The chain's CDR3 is CASSSFGNTIYF. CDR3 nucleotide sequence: TGTGCCAGCAGTTCCTTTGGAAACACCATATATTTT.

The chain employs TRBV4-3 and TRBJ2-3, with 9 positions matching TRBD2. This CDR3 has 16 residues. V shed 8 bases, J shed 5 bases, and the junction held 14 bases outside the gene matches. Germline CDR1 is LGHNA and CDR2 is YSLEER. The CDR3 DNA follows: TGCGCCAGCTCCAAAGCGGGGCGGCGGGGGGGAGATACGCAGTATTTT. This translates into CASSKAGRRGGDTQYF.

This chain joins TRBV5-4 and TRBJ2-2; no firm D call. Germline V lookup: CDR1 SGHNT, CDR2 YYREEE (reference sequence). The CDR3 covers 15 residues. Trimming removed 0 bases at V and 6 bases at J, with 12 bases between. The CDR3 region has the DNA TGTGCCAGCAGCTTGGCCCCGGGTCAGGCCGGGGAGCTGTTTTTT. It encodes CASSLAPGQAGELFF.